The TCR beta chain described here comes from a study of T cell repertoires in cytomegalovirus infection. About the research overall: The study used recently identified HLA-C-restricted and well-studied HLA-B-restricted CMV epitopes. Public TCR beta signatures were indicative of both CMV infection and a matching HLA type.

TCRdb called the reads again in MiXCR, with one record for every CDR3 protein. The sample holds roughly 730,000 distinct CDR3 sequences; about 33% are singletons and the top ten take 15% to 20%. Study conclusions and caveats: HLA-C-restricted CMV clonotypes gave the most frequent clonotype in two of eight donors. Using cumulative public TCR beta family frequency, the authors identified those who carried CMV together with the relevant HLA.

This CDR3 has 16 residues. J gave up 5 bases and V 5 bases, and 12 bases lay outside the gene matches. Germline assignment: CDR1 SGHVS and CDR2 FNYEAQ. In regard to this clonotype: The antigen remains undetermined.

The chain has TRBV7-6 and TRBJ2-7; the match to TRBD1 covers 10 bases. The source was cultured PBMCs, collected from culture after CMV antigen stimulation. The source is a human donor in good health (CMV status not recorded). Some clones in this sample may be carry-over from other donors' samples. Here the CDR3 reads CASSRFPGQGPHEQYF. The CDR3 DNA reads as TGTGCCAGCAGCCGCTTTCCGGGACAGGGGCCCCACGAGCAGTACTTC.